The following is a T cell receptor beta chain sequence with its context. Method: immunoSEQ multiplex PCR; TCRdb's copy keeps in-frame clones and lacks some. The sample contains hundreds of thousands of clones, 88% of which appear only once. These data originate in a study of shared T cell receptors in the human thymus. Separately, the same data were catalogued under a study of human thymus T cells. This second study notes: Donors were healthy Finnish infants having corrective surgery for congenital heart defects. The thymus tissue came from resections taken during corrective heart surgery. Unrelated people showed highly overlapping thymic repertoires, related research reported.

This clonotype was obtained from a boy in the first two years of life with a congenital heart defect. The specimen was thymocytes.

CDR3 sequence reads: CASSPQGKPQHF. CDR3 nucleotide sequence: TGTGCCAGCTCACCACAGGGGAAGCCCCAGCATTTT. This rearrangement joins TRBV18 to TRBJ1-5, with D possibly TRBD1 on 5 matching bases. This CDR3 spans 12 amino acids. V was shortened by 1 base and J by 8 bases, with 6 bases between the two germline ends. Per the germline V gene, CDR1 is KGHSH and CDR2 is LQKENI. Looking up the rest from reference TRBV18 and TRBJ1-5 gives the full variable domain: NAGVMQNPRHLVRRRGQEARLRCSPMKGHSHVYWYRQLPEEGLKFMVYLQKENIIDESGMPKERFSAEFPKEGPSILRIQQVVRGDSAAYFCASSPQGKPQHFGDGTRLSIL.